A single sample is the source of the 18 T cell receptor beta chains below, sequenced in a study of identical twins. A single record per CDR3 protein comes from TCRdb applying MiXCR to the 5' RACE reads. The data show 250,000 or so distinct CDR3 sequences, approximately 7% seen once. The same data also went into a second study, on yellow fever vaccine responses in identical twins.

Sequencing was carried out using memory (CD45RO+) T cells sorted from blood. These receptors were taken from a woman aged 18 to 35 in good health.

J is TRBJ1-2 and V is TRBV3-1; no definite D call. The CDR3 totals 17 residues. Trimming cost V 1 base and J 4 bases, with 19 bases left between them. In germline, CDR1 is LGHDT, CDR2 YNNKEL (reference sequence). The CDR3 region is CASSQVRTSRGIYGYTF. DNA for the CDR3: TGTGCCAGCAGCCAAGTTAGAACCTCCAGAGGGATCTATGGCTACACCTTC.

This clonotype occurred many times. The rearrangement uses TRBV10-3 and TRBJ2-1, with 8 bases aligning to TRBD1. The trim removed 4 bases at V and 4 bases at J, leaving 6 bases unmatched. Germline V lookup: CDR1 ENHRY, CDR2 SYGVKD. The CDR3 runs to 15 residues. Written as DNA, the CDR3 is TGTGCCATCAGTGCCACAGGGGGAGAATACAATGAGCAGTTCTTC. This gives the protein CAISATGGEYNEQFF.

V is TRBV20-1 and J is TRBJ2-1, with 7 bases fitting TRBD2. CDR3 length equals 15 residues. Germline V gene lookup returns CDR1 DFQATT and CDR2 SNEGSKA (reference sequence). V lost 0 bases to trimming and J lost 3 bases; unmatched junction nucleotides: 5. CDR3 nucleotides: TGCAGTGCTAGAGATTTAGGGACTAACTACAATGAGCAGTTCTTC. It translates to CSARDLGTNYNEQFF.

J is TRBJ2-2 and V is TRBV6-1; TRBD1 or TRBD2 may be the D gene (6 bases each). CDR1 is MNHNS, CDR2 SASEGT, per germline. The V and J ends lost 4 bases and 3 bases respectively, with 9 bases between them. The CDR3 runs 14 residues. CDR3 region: CASSGGADTGELFF. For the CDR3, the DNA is TGTGCCAGCAGTGGGGGGGCCGACACCGGGGAGCTGTTTTTT.

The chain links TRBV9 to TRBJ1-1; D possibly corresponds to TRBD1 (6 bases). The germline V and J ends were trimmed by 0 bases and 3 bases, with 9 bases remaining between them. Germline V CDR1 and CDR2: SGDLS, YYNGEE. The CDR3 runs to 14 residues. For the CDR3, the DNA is TGTGCCAGCAGCGTAGCAGGGGTGGACACTGAAGCTTTCTTT. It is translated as CASSVAGVDTEAFF.

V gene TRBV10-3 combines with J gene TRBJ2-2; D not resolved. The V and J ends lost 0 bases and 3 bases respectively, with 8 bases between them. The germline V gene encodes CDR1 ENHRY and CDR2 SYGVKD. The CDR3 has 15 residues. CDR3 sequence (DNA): TGTGCCATCAGTGAGTCGAAAAGGGACACCGGGGAGCTGTTTTTT. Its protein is CAISESKRDTGELFF.

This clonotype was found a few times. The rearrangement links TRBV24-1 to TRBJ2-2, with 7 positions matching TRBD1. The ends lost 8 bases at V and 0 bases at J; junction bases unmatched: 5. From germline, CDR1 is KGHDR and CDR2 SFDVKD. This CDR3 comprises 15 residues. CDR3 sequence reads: CATNPGTANTGELFF. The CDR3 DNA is TGTGCCACCAATCCCGGGACAGCGAACACCGGGGAGCTGTTTTTT.

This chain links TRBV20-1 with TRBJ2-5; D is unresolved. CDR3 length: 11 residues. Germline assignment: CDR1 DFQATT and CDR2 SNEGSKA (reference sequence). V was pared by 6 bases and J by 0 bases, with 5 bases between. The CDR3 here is CSAFDQETQYF. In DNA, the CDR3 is TGCAGTGCGTTCGACCAAGAGACCCAGTACTTC.

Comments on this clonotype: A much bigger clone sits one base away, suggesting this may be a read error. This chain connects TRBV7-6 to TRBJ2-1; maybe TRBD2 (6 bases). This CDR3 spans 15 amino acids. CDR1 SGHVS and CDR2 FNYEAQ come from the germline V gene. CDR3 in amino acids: CASSSRELSCNEQFF. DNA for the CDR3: TGTGCCAGCAGCTCACGGGAGCTTTCCTGCAATGAGCAGTTCTTC. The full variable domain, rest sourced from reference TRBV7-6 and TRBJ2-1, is GAGVSQSPRYKVTKRGQDVALRCDPISGHVSLYWYRQALGQGPEFLTYFNYEAQQDKSGLPNDRFSAERPEGSISTLTIQRTEQRDSAMYRCASSSRELSCNEQFFGPGTRLTVL.

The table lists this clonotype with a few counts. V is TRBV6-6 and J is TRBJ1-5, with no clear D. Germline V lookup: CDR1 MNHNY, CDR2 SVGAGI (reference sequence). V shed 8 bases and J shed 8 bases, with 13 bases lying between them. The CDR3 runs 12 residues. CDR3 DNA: TGTGCCAGCCGTGAGGGCTCGGAGCCCCAGCATTTT. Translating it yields CASREGSEPQHF.

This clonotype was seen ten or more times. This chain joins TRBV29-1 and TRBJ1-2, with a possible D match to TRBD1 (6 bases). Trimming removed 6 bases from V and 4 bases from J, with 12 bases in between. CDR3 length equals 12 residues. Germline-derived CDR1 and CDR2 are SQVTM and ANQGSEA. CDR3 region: CSVPGTIYGYTF. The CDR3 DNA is TGCAGCGTCCCTGGGACAATCTATGGCTACACCTTC.

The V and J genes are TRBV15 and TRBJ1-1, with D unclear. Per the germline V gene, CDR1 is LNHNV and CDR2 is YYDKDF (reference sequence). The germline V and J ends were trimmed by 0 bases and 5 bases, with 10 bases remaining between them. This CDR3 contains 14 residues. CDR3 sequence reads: CATSRERARTEAFF. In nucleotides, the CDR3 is TGTGCCACCAGCAGAGAACGGGCCCGGACTGAAGCTTTCTTT.

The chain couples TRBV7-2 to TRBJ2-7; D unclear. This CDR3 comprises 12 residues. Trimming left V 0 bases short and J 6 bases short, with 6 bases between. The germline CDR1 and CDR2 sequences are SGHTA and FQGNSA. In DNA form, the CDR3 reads TGTGCCAGCAGCTTAGCGTGGGGCGAGCAGTACTTC. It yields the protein CASSLAWGEQYF.

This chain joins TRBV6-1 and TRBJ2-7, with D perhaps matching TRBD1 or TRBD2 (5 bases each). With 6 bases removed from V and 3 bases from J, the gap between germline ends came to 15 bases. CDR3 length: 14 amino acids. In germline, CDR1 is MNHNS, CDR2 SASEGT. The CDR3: CASRKGTGNYEQYF. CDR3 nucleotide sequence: TGTGCCAGCAGGAAGGGGACGGGGAACTACGAGCAGTACTTC.

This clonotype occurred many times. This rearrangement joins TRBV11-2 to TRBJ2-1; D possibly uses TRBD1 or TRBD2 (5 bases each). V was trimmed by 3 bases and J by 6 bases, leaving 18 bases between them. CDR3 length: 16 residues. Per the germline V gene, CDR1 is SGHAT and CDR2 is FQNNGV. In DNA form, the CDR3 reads TGTGCCAGCAGCTTTGGGGACCGTTTAGTGACCAATGAGCAGTTCTTC. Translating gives CASSFGDRLVTNEQFF.

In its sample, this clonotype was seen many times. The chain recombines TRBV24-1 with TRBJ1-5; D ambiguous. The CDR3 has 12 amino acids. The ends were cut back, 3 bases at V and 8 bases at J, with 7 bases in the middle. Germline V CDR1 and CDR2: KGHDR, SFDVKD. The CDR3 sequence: CATSDADKPQHF. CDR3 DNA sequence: TGTGCCACCAGTGATGCCGACAAGCCCCAGCATTTT.

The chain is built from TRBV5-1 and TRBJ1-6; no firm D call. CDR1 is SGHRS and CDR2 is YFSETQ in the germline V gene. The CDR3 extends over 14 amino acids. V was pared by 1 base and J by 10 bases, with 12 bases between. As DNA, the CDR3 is TGCGCCAGCAGCTTGCACCAGGAGGTCTCACCCCTCCACTTT. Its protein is CASSLHQEVSPLHF.

The CDR3 sequence: CASSLAAQNNEQFF. CDR3 coding DNA: TGTGCCAGCAGCTTAGCGGCACAGAACAATGAGCAGTTCTTC. This chain joins TRBV7-9 and TRBJ2-1; D gene uncertain. Trimming removed 0 bases from V and 5 bases from J, with 8 bases in between. CDR3 length: 14 residues. Germline V CDR1 and CDR2: SEHNR, FQNEAQ (reference sequence).